Each of the 27 T cell receptor beta chains below was sequenced from the same sample in a study of blood T cell repertoires in COVID-19. Using immunoSEQ multiplex PCR, the repertoire was profiled, and TCRdb retains in-frame clones only, with some absent. Of under 300,000 clones in the sample, 75% to 90% were seen once. Sequencing was performed on peripheral blood. Source of these receptors: a woman in her 70s with COVID-19, enrolled during active disease.

The V gene is TRBV19, the J gene TRBJ1-5; TRBD1 might be the D (5 bases). The germline CDR1 and CDR2 sequences are LNHDA and SQIVND (reference sequence). The CDR3 spans 15 residues. V shed 4 bases and J shed 5 bases, with 15 bases lying between them. The CDR3: CASSTRAGVDQPQHF. In DNA form, the CDR3 reads TGTGCCAGTAGTACACGGGCGGGGGTAGATCAGCCCCAGCATTTT.

J is TRBJ2-7 and V is TRBV4-3, with TRBD2 matching 8 bases. The CDR3 totals 16 residues. CDR1 and CDR2 from the germline V gene are LGHNA and YSLEER. With 1 base clipped from V and 2 bases from J, the junction kept 7 bases outside the gene matches. CDR3 sequence reads: CASSQGSGGGPYEQYF. The CDR3 nucleotides read TGCGCCAGCAGCCAAGGATCCGGCGGGGGGCCCTACGAGCAGTACTTC.

The chain links TRBV3-1 (or the pseudogene TRBV3-2) to TRBJ1-2, with 9 bases lining up with TRBD1. There are 15 residues in the CDR3. V lost 0 bases and J lost 8; bases outside the gene matches: 7. Germline values: CDR1 LGHDT, CDR2 YNNKEL (reference sequence). The DNA for the CDR3 is TGTGCCAGCAGCCAAGAATGGACAGGGGCTGAGGGCTACACCTTC. This translates into CASSQEWTGAEGYTF.

V usage is TRBV6-5 and J usage is TRBJ1-6; D might be TRBD1 (6 bases). This CDR3 is 13 amino acids long. V was trimmed by 11 bases and J by 9 bases, leaving 17 bases between them. Germline loops: CDR1 MNHEY, CDR2 SVGAGI. The DNA for the CDR3 is TGTGCCTCAACGGCACAAGGGGGTTCACCCCTCCACTTT. Translating it yields CASTAQGGSPLHF.

The chain recombines TRBV6-2 or TRBV6-3 with TRBJ2-7; 8 bases line up with TRBD1. The CDR3 extends over 12 amino acids. Germline values: CDR1 MNHEY, CDR2 SVGEGT. V lost 2 bases, J lost 12 bases, and 6 bases stayed unmatched. In DNA, the CDR3 is TGTGCCAGCAGTTACGAGGCCGGACAGGGGTACTTC. Its protein product is CASSYEAGQGYF.

The chain employs TRBV19 and TRBJ1-2; 10 positions match TRBD1. CDR1 is LNHDA and CDR2 is SQIVND in the germline V gene (reference sequence). V was pared by 7 bases and J by 2 bases, with 13 bases of the junction left unmatched. This CDR3 spans 17 amino acids. CDR3 region: CASTPFPGQGRNYGYTF. The CDR3 DNA reads TGTGCCAGTACCCCATTTCCGGGACAGGGGAGAAACTATGGCTACACCTTC.

This clone appeared a single time. The V and J genes are TRBV10-3 and TRBJ1-5; possible D gene TRBD1, 6 bases. Trimming cost V 11 bases and J 5 bases, with 25 bases left between them. The CDR3 has 16 residues. From germline, CDR1 is ENHRY and CDR2 SYGVKD. The CDR3 protein is CAPRGGAGLRDQPQHF. Here the CDR3 DNA reads TGTGCCCCTCGGGGGGGGGCAGGGTTAAGAGATCAGCCCCAGCATTTT.

DNA of the CDR3: TGTGCCAGCACGGCAGGTTACGTGATTTATGGCTACACCTTC. Its translation: CASTAGYVIYGYTF. V is TRBV6-5 and J is TRBJ1-2; no clear D gene. V lost 7 bases and J 5 bases, leaving 17 bases between the germline ends. Looked up from germline, CDR1 is MNHEY and CDR2 is SVGAGI. The CDR3 runs 14 residues.

The chain is built from TRBV21-1 and TRBJ2-2; TRBD1, the table's D call, was not compared with the DNA. TRBV21-1 is a pseudogene locus. The CDR3 spans 16 residues. The CDR3: CASTSPGQGADGELFF. CDR3 sequence (DNA): TGTGCCAGCACCTCTCCGGGACAGGGGGCGGACGGGGAGCTGTTTTTT.

V usage is TRBV14 and J usage is TRBJ2-1; 10 bases agree with TRBD1. CDR3 length: 17 amino acids. The germline gives CDR1 SGHDN, CDR2 FVKESK. V was pared by 2 bases and J by 8 bases, with 12 bases of the junction left unmatched. CDR3 region: CASSQLTPGQGSHEQFF. CDR3 DNA sequence: TGTGCCAGCAGCCAACTTACACCGGGACAGGGGAGTCATGAGCAGTTCTTC. Based on the CDR3 plus reference TRBV14 and TRBJ2-1, the full variable domain is EAGVTQFPSHSVIEKGQTVTLRCDPISGHDNLYWYRRVMGKEIKFLLHFVKESKQDESGMPNNRFLAERTGGTYSTLKVQPAELEDSGVYFCASSQLTPGQGSHEQFFGPGTRLTVL.

This chain uses TRBV7-3 with TRBJ2-7; 8 bases are shared with TRBD2. Germline V gene data show CDR1 as SGHTA and CDR2 as FQGTGA. V shed 5 bases, J shed 7 bases, and the junction held 10 bases outside the gene matches. The CDR3 contains 14 residues. CDR3 amino acids: CASSPGRGAEEQYF. In DNA form, the CDR3 reads TGTGCCAGCAGCCCCGGGAGGGGGGCTGAGGAGCAGTACTTC.

The chain combines TRBV18 with TRBJ2-2; 7 bases line up with TRBD1. The length of the CDR3 is 15 residues. Germline V CDR1 and CDR2: KGHSH, LQKENI. Unmatched junction bases numbered 3, after V lost 2 bases and J lost 3 bases. CDR3: CASSPNRGDTGELFF. The CDR3 DNA is TGTGCCAGCTCACCAAACAGGGGCGACACCGGGGAGCTGTTTTTT.

The V gene is TRBV24-1, the J gene TRBJ2-1; tentative D call: TRBD1 (6 bases). Germline lookup yields CDR1 KGHDR and CDR2 SFDVKD. Trimming left V 3 bases short and J 12 bases short, with 14 bases between. The CDR3 covers 13 residues. As DNA, the CDR3 is TGTGCCACCAGTGATACCCAGGGGTTATCGCAGTTCTTC. It specifies CATSDTQGLSQFF.

The CDR3: CASSYSRTGERRTEAFF. CDR3 nucleotides: TGTGCCAGCAGTTACTCACGGACGGGGGAAAGGCGGACTGAAGCTTTCTTT. This rearrangement joins TRBV6-2 or TRBV6-3 to TRBJ1-1, with D tentatively TRBD1 (5 bases). Germline lookup yields CDR1 MNHEY and CDR2 SVGEGT. This CDR3 region has 17 residues. The V gene lost 0 bases and the J gene lost 5 bases, with 19 bases spanning the gap.

The CDR3 here is CASSPARGGAETQYF. The CDR3, as DNA: TGTGCCAGCAGTCCAGCGAGGGGGGGGGCAGAGACCCAGTACTTC. The rearrangement uses TRBV28 and TRBJ2-5, with D possibly matching TRBD2 (7 bases). The ends were cut back, 5 bases at V and 4 bases at J, with 17 bases in the middle. This CDR3 is 15 amino acids long. The V gene's germline CDR1 is MDHEN and CDR2 SYDVKM.

The V call is TRBV7-9, the J call TRBJ2-1, with TRBD1 matching over 7 bases. Germline V CDR1 and CDR2: SEHNR, FQNEAQ (reference sequence). The CDR3 spans 15 residues. V dropped 5 bases and J dropped 7; count of bases not matched to a gene: 11. The CDR3 spells CASSPLGGGLNEQFF. The DNA for the CDR3 is TGTGCCAGCAGCCCCCTAGGGGGCGGATTGAATGAGCAGTTCTTC.

This clone was seen a single time. The chain has TRBV7-2 and TRBJ1-1; 8 nucleotides match TRBD1. Germline V gene sequence: CDR1 SGHTA, CDR2 FQGNSA. Trimming took 4 bases from V and 3 from J; bases not matched to a gene: 7. The CDR3 covers 15 residues. The CDR3 nucleotides are TGTGCCAGCAGCTCTCAACAGGGGGGATACACTGAAGCTTTCTTT. Translation: CASSSQQGGYTEAFF.

This chain joins TRBV28 and TRBJ1-2, with 8 bases matching TRBD1. V gave up 2 bases and J gave up 8 bases; unmatched junction bases: 7. The CDR3 contains 14 residues. Germline CDR1 MDHEN, CDR2 SYDVKM. DNA of the CDR3: TGTGCCAGCAGTTTAGGACAGGGTTACGGGGGCTACACCTTC. It codes for CASSLGQGYGGYTF.

The chain's CDR3 is CASSSVKGSPYF. The CDR3 DNA reads as TGTGCCAGCAGCTCCGTGAAGGGGTCCCCATACTTC. This rearrangement joins TRBV7-9 to TRBJ2-7, with D possibly being TRBD1 (5 bases). The CDR3 spans 12 residues. V was pared by 4 bases and J by 13 bases, with 17 bases between. Germline values: CDR1 SEHNR, CDR2 FQNEAQ (reference sequence).

This clone was seen only once. The J gene is TRBJ2-7, the V gene TRBV7-9, with 11 bases identical to TRBD1. The CDR3 length is 14 residues. Germline lookup yields CDR1 SEHNR and CDR2 FQNEAQ (reference sequence). J lost 3 bases, V lost 6 bases, and 4 bases had no gene match. The CDR3 coding sequence is TGTGCCAGCAGTTCCGGGACAGGGGGCTACGAGCAGTACTTC. Amino acids: CASSSGTGGYEQYF.

The V call is TRBV6-5, the J call TRBJ1-2, with D hard to call. V gave up 5 bases and J gave up 2 bases, with 12 bases separating them. CDR1 MNHEY and CDR2 SVGAGI come from the germline V gene. This CDR3 contains 14 residues. In DNA form, the CDR3 reads TGTGCCAGCAGTAACGGCCCGCGGAACTATGGCTACACCTTC. It specifies CASSNGPRNYGYTF.

This sequence joins TRBV6-2 or TRBV6-3 and TRBJ2-1; 9 nucleotides align to TRBD2. This CDR3 has 15 residues. The V and J ends lost 3 bases and 5 bases, in that order; junction bases with no gene match: 5. Looked up from germline, CDR1 is MNHEY and CDR2 is SVGEGT. CDR3 region: CASSYWASGDNEQFF. In DNA, the CDR3 is TGTGCCAGCAGTTATTGGGCTAGCGGGGACAATGAGCAGTTCTTC.

The sample holds a few counts of this clone. V usage is TRBV25-1 and J usage is TRBJ1-1; 7 bases fit TRBD1. This CDR3 comprises 11 residues. V was pared by 6 bases and J by 6 bases, with 1 base of the junction left unmatched. Germline V gene lookup returns CDR1 MGHDK and CDR2 SYGVNS. The DNA for the CDR3 is TGTGCCAGCAGCACAGGGGCTGAAGCTTTCTTT. It specifies CASSTGAEAFF.

The chain combines TRBV19 with TRBJ2-3, with TRBD1 as a possible D gene (5 bases). Trimming removed 3 bases from V and 0 bases from J, with 10 bases in between. Germline CDR1 reads LNHDA; CDR2 reads SQIVND (reference sequence). The CDR3 contains 15 residues. The CDR3 protein is CASSITTVSTDTQYF. The CDR3 DNA is TGTGCCAGTAGTATTACGACAGTGAGCACAGATACGCAGTATTTT.

This clone was counted a single time. The chain recombines TRBV25-1 with TRBJ1-3; the D is unclear. Trimming took off 2 bases at V and 4 bases at J, with 12 bases between the two ends. In germline, CDR1 is MGHDK, CDR2 SYGVNS. The CDR3 extends over 15 amino acids. The CDR3 sequence is CASSEPGFQGNTIYF. The CDR3 nucleotides are TGTGCCAGCAGTGAACCGGGATTCCAAGGAAACACCATATATTTT. Full variable domain (rest looked up from reference TRBV25-1 and TRBJ1-3): EADIYQTPRYLVIGTGKKITLECSQTMGHDKMYWYQQDPGMELHLIHYSYGVNSTEKGDLSSESTVSRIRTEHFPLTLESARPSHTSQYLCASSEPGFQGNTIYFGEGSWLTVV.

The count of this clone is one. CDR3 bases: TGTGCCAGTAGTATGCGGACGGCGGGGAGTGAAAAACTGTTTTTT. As protein: CASSMRTAGSEKLFF. This rearrangement joins TRBV19 to TRBJ1-4; D unresolved. Germline CDR1 is LNHDA and CDR2 is SQIVND (reference sequence). CDR3 length equals 15 residues. V was cut by 3 bases and J by 7 bases, with 15 bases left in between.

This chain links TRBV14 with TRBJ1-3; D not resolved. V lost 0 bases, J lost 4 bases, and 13 bases lay in between. Germline V lookup: CDR1 SGHDN, CDR2 FVKESK. There are 16 residues in the CDR3. CDR3 sequence (DNA): TGTGCCAGCAGCCAAGATATTCGGAGCTACGGAAACACCATATATTTT. Protein: CASSQDIRSYGNTIYF.